These 16 T cell receptor beta chains were all obtained from the same sample, sequenced in a study of T cell responses to AZD1222 COVID-19 vaccine. Clones were read by immunoSEQ multiplex PCR, and TCRdb kept only the in-frame ones, dropping some. The table lists about 100,000 clones, roughly 86% of them singletons. Source: peripheral blood, taken on day 0 of AZD1222 vaccination. Receptors were obtained from an adult in good health.

Concerning this clone itself: Other DNA variants within this sample encode the same CDR3. The chain is built from TRBV28 and TRBJ1-1, with D unclear. Looked up from germline, CDR1 is MDHEN and CDR2 is SYDVKM. The CDR3 is made up of 12 amino acids. Trimming stripped 7 bases from V and 1 base from J, with 7 bases between. CDR3 residues: CASKDGNTEAFF. The CDR3 coding sequence is TGTGCCAGCAAGGACGGGAACACTGAAGCTTTCTTT.

V is TRBV4-2 and J is TRBJ2-1, with 7 positions matching TRBD2. With V trimmed by 0 bases and J by 4 bases, 6 bases remained unmatched. CDR1 is LGHNA and CDR2 is YNFKEQ in the germline V gene. The CDR3 runs 16 residues. The CDR3 nucleotides are TGTGCCAGCAGCCAAGAAGAGCGGGACTGGTACAATGAGCAGTTCTTC. Its protein is CASSQEERDWYNEQFF.

The sample holds a few counts of this clone. The junction shows a germline mismatch at one end, possibly a read error. V gene TRBV27 combines with J gene TRBJ2-1; 9 bases agree with TRBD1. Germline lookup yields CDR1 MNHEY and CDR2 SMNVEV (reference sequence). The CDR3 sequence is 11 residues long. The CDR3 DNA sequence: TGTGCCAGCAGTTTGGGACAGGGCCTTATCTTC. Its translation is CASSLGQGLIF.

J is TRBJ2-6 and V is TRBV12-1; the D call of TRBD2 is as the table states it, not checked on the DNA. TRBV12-1 is given as a pseudogene. This CDR3 has 16 residues. CDR3 DNA: TGTGCCAGCAGCTCCGCTAGTTTCTCTGGGGCCAACGTCCTGACTTTC. It codes for CASSSASFSGANVLTF.

The chain uses TRBV7-9 and TRBJ1-1; D not certain. The ends were cut back, 3 bases at V and 1 base at J, with 9 bases in the middle. This CDR3 region has 14 residues. Looked up from germline, CDR1 is SEHNR and CDR2 is FQNEAQ (reference sequence). The CDR3 DNA is TGTGCCAGCAGCTTCTCGCCAGAGAACACTGAAGCTTTCTTT. This translates into CASSFSPENTEAFF.

This clone occurred a few times. The rearrangement links TRBV16 to TRBJ1-5; tentatively, D is TRBD1 (5 bases). V was shortened by 7 bases and J by 2 bases, with 15 bases between the two germline ends. The CDR3 loop spans 15 amino acids. Germline lookup yields CDR1 KGHSY and CDR2 FQNENV. The CDR3 sequence is CASTLLWDGNQPQHF. The CDR3 nucleotides read TGTGCCAGCACCCTATTATGGGACGGCAATCAGCCCCAGCATTTT.

This chain connects TRBV28 to TRBJ1-1; no definite D call. The CDR3 runs to 12 residues. V lost 1 base, J lost 11 bases, and 11 bases lay in between. The germline gives CDR1 MDHEN, CDR2 SYDVKM. Here the CDR3 DNA reads TGTGCCAGCAGTTTATACATGTTTGTGGCTTTCTTT. Its protein product is CASSLYMFVAFF.

The chain carries TRBV15 and TRBJ1-2; possibly TRBD1 for D (5 bases). Deletions cut 8 bases from V and 4 bases from J, with 8 bases between. Germline V gives CDR1 LNHNV, CDR2 YYDKDF (reference sequence). The CDR3 consists of 11 residues. CDR3: CATGRGYGYTF. Here the CDR3 DNA reads TGTGCCACCGGAAGGGGCTATGGCTACACCTTC.

The chain is built from TRBV6-1 and TRBJ1-1; D is uncertain. The V end lost 2 bases, the J end lost 0 bases, and 7 bases lay between the germline ends. The CDR3 covers 14 residues. CDR1 MNHNS and CDR2 SASEGT come from the germline V gene. As DNA, the CDR3 is TGTGCCAGCAGTGAACTGCACTTGAACACTGAAGCTTTCTTT. Its protein is CASSELHLNTEAFF.

This chain links TRBV30 with TRBJ1-5; D is unclear. This CDR3 is 13 amino acids long. The germline CDR1 and CDR2 sequences are GTSNPN and SVGIG (reference sequence). The V gene lost 2 bases and the J gene lost 3 bases, with 8 bases spanning the gap. Here the CDR3 reads CAWSLQLNQPQHF. The CDR3 nucleotides are TGTGCCTGGAGTCTACAGCTCAATCAGCCCCAGCATTTT.

The chain joins TRBV7-9 to TRBJ2-3, with 8 bases matching TRBD1. The ends lost 5 bases at V and 7 bases at J; junction bases unmatched: 8. Germline-derived CDR1 and CDR2 are SEHNR and FQNEAQ (reference sequence). The CDR3 consists of 14 residues. The CDR3 region has the DNA TGTGCCAGCAGCCAGACAGGGGTGATTCATACGCAGTATTTT. This sequence encodes CASSQTGVIHTQYF.

The chain couples TRBV7-8 to TRBJ1-1, with 9 nucleotides matching TRBD1. Germline CDR1 SGHVS, CDR2 FQNEAQ. Unmatched junction bases numbered 13, after V lost 5 bases and J lost 0 bases. The CDR3 totals 18 residues. The CDR3 here is CASSNPRDRENMNTEAFF. In DNA form, the CDR3 reads TGTGCCAGCAGCAACCCCAGGGACAGGGAAAATATGAACACTGAAGCTTTCTTT.

This sequence joins TRBV6-1 and TRBJ1-1, with a tentative D call TRBD1 (5 bases). V gave up 1 base and J gave up 7 bases, with 10 bases separating them. Germline V lookup: CDR1 MNHNS, CDR2 SASEGT. The CDR3 covers 13 residues. CDR3 sequence reads: CASSEDAGGEAFF. The CDR3 nucleotides are TGTGCCAGCAGTGAAGACGCCGGGGGTGAAGCTTTCTTT.

The gene calls are TRBV2 and TRBJ2-1; D is perhaps TRBD1 (6 bases). The germline V gene encodes CDR1 SNHLY and CDR2 FYNNEI. The CDR3 extends over 15 amino acids. Trimming shortened V by 4 bases and J by 8 bases, and 18 bases separated the two germline ends. This CDR3 is CASSVDRRSFDEQFF. CDR3 nucleotide sequence: TGTGCCAGCAGTGTCGACAGGAGGTCCTTTGATGAGCAGTTCTTC.

This chain uses TRBV7-6 with TRBJ2-1; no clear D. In germline, CDR1 is SGHVS, CDR2 FNYEAQ. Trimming removed 1 base from V and 7 bases from J, with 11 bases in between. The CDR3 spans 14 residues. This chain's CDR3 is CASSLDPAPNEQFF. CDR3 nucleotide sequence: TGTGCCAGCAGCTTAGACCCAGCTCCTAATGAGCAGTTCTTC.

This chain links TRBV29-1 with TRBJ1-4; maybe TRBD1 (5 bases). Trimming pared 6 bases from V and 8 bases from J, leaving 16 bases between. The germline V gene has CDR1 SQVTM and CDR2 ANQGSEA. The CDR3 contains 13 residues. CDR3 nucleotides: TGCAGCGTGGCCATGGGGGATGGGGAAAAACTGTTTTTT. Translation gives CSVAMGDGEKLFF.